The present T cell receptor beta chain was sequenced within a study of blood T cells in healthy people across ages. The overall study: Per two T cells, about one barcoded beta molecule was captured through template switching.

Primers used in a second PCR of about 7 to 11 cycles were a sample-barcoded 5' primer and a J-beta primer mix. TCRdb reprocessed the 5' RACE reads via MiXCR and lists one record per CDR3 protein. The profile shows approximately 730,000 distinct CDR3 sequences, roughly 43% of them singletons. This CDR3 spans 16 amino acids. The V end lost 6 bases, the J end lost 9 bases, and 24 bases lay between the germline ends. Germline CDR1 reads SNHLY; CDR2 reads FYNNEI. Each individual donor underwent a draw of ten milliliters of peripheral blood. Total RNA extraction produced at least 5 micrograms (per sample) for the study.

The gene calls are TRBV2 and TRBJ1-5; no clear D. The receptor comes from a woman aged 55 to 70 in good health. Material: blood. The CDR3 sequence is CASSPLDGDRLRPQHF. The CDR3 DNA reads TGTGCCAGCAGCCCCCTCGACGGAGATCGGCTTCGGCCCCAGCATTTT.